What follows are 23 T cell receptor beta chains derived from one specimen sequenced in a study of PD-L1 blockade in urothelial cancer. Time point described: pretreatment peripheral blood. TCRdb keeps only in-frame clones here, not all; method: immunoSEQ multiplex PCR. The table includes 35,000 to 45,000 clones, more than 70% detected once. The specimen was PBMCs, collected around atezolizumab (anti-PD-L1) treatment. Every receptor here comes from a donor at least 40 years old with urothelial cancer.

V is TRBV25-1 and J is TRBJ2-7, with TRBD2 identical over 8 bases. The CDR3 extends over 13 amino acids. The ends lost 3 bases at V and 7 bases at J; junction bases unmatched: 5. The germline CDR1 and CDR2 sequences are MGHDK and SYGVNS. The CDR3 DNA sequence: TGTGCCAGCAGTGACGGGAGGGCCCGTGAGCAGTACTTC. This encodes CASSDGRAREQYF.

The J gene is TRBJ2-5, the V gene TRBV7-3, with TRBD2 matching over 9 bases. Germline trimming cut 2 bases from V and 5 bases from J; bases unmatched to any gene: 6. CDR1 and CDR2 (germline): SGHTA, FQGTGA. The CDR3 spans 15 residues. The CDR3 sequence: CASSLAGGAWETQYF. In nucleotides, the CDR3 is TGTGCCAGCAGCTTAGCGGGGGGGGCCTGGGAGACCCAGTACTTC.

For the CDR3, the DNA is TGTGCCAGCAGCCCACAGGGTCCATCGGGAGGCGAGCAGTACTTC. Translated: CASSPQGPSGGEQYF. This chain joins TRBV28 and TRBJ2-7; D is possibly TRBD2 (7 bases). Trimming cost V 6 bases and J 6 bases, with 21 bases left between them. Germline V gene lookup returns CDR1 MDHEN and CDR2 SYDVKM. There are 15 residues in the CDR3.

The V and J genes are TRBV9 and TRBJ2-5, with D possibly TRBD2 on 7 matching bases. This CDR3 comprises 16 residues. Germline CDR1 SGDLS, CDR2 YYNGEE. V gave up 4 bases and J gave up 5 bases, with 21 bases separating them. This CDR3 is CASSPREGGGAETQYF. CDR3 sequence (DNA): TGTGCCAGCAGCCCGAGGGAGGGAGGGGGAGCCGAGACCCAGTACTTC.

The DNA of the CDR3 is TGTGCCACCGGACAGGGGATAAACATTCAGTACTTC. It is translated as CATGQGINIQYF. The chain employs TRBV2 and TRBJ2-4; 9 bases align to TRBD1. The trim removed 10 bases at V and 6 bases at J, leaving 4 bases unmatched. The V gene's germline CDR1 is SNHLY and CDR2 FYNNEI. The CDR3 is 12 amino acids.

The chain combines TRBV27 with TRBJ1-2; 8 nucleotides line up with TRBD1. The CDR3 contains 14 residues. The V gene's germline CDR1 is MNHEY and CDR2 SMNVEV (reference sequence). V lost 5 bases and J lost 4; bases outside the gene matches: 6. The CDR3 DNA follows: TGTGCCAGCAGTGGACAGGGACGGCTCTATGGCTACACCTTC. Translation: CASSGQGRLYGYTF.

This clone occurred a few times. The V gene is TRBV4-3, the J gene TRBJ2-6; TRBD1 aligns across 7 bases. The CDR3 is 20 residues long. Germline V gene lookup returns CDR1 LGHNA and CDR2 YSLEER. The J segment lost 4 bases and the V segment lost 0 bases, leaving 15 bases of the junction unmatched. CDR3 region: CASSQDSGRDSLFGANVLTF. For the CDR3, the DNA is TGCGCCAGCAGCCAAGATTCTGGCCGGGACAGTCTGTTCGGGGCCAACGTCCTGACTTTC.

This chain joins TRBV7-2 and TRBJ1-2; D is perhaps TRBD1 (5 bases). The CDR3 is 16 residues long. Between the trimmed V and J ends, which lost 0 bases and 2 bases, there was a span of 13 bases. Per the germline V gene, CDR1 is SGHTA and CDR2 is FQGNSA. The DNA for the CDR3 is TGTGCCAGCAGCTTAGCGGGTGGGGCCGTCAACTATGGCTACACCTTC. This translates into CASSLAGGAVNYGYTF.

This chain uses TRBV4-2 with TRBJ2-1; 14 nucleotides agree with TRBD2. The CDR3 covers 15 residues. Germline V gives CDR1 LGHNA, CDR2 YNFKEQ. J was trimmed by 8 bases and V by 6 bases; bases with no gene match: 6. The CDR3 spells CASSPGLAGVDEQFF. In DNA form, the CDR3 reads TGTGCCAGCAGTCCGGGACTAGCGGGAGTGGATGAGCAGTTCTTC.

With respect to this clone: The junction shows a germline mismatch at one end, possibly a read error. The CDR3 sequence: CATTVNRETNF. CDR3 nucleotides: TGTGCCACCACAGTTAACCGGGAGACGAACTTC. The rearrangement joins TRBV6-5 to TRBJ2-7; the D gene is possibly TRBD2 (6 bases). Per the germline V gene, CDR1 is MNHEY and CDR2 is SVGAGI. The length of the CDR3 is 11 residues.

The J gene is TRBJ1-4, the V gene TRBV5-6; 7 bases line up with TRBD1. The germline gives CDR1 SGHDT, CDR2 YYEEEE. The CDR3 loop spans 18 amino acids. V dropped 0 bases and J dropped 2; count of bases not matched to a gene: 10. The CDR3 nucleotides read TGTGCCAGCAGCTTGGGCCCCACAGGGGTTCGCACTAATGAAAAACTGTTTTTT. Its protein is CASSLGPTGVRTNEKLFF.

The chain has TRBV15 and TRBJ2-5, with 10 bases identical to TRBD1. In germline, CDR1 is LNHNV, CDR2 YYDKDF (reference sequence). This CDR3 contains 14 residues. The trim removed 9 bases at V and 4 bases at J, leaving 8 bases unmatched. CDR3 residues: CATTPDRGRETQYF. The CDR3 coding sequence is TGTGCCACGACTCCAGACAGGGGGCGAGAGACCCAGTACTTC.

The chain uses TRBV6-5 and TRBJ1-2; D is ambiguous. The CDR3 extends over 13 amino acids. Between the trimmed V and J ends, which lost 6 bases and 6 bases, there was a span of 14 bases. CDR1 is MNHEY, CDR2 SVGAGI, per germline. DNA for the CDR3: TGTGCCAGCAGCCCAGGAGGGAGGAATGGCTACACCTTC. Protein sequence: CASSPGGRNGYTF.

This clone was observed a single time. The V call is TRBV7-2, the J call TRBJ1-5; 9 bases are shared with TRBD1. V was clipped by 5 bases and J by 4 bases; unmatched bases: 9. The CDR3 loop spans 16 amino acids. Germline assignment: CDR1 SGHTA and CDR2 FQGNSA. The CDR3 DNA sequence: TGTGCCAGCAGCCACGGTGGGACAGGGTCGAATCAGCCCCAGCATTTT. As protein: CASSHGGTGSNQPQHF.

The chain is built from TRBV6-5 and TRBJ2-1, with 9 bases lining up with TRBD2. The germline V gene has CDR1 MNHEY and CDR2 SVGAGI. The CDR3 is 15 residues long. J was trimmed by 2 bases and V by 7 bases; bases with no gene match: 6. CDR3 region: CASTPSGVAYNEQFF. In DNA form, the CDR3 reads TGTGCCAGCACCCCTAGCGGGGTCGCCTACAATGAGCAGTTCTTC.

The chain links TRBV7-2 to TRBJ2-3; 9 bases agree with TRBD2. CDR1 and CDR2 (germline): SGHTA, FQGNSA. CDR3 length: 16 residues. Trimming took 2 bases from V and 2 from J; bases not matched to a gene: 5. The CDR3 loop reads CASSLLAGGTTDTQYF. Written as DNA, the CDR3 is TGTGCCAGCAGCTTACTGGCGGGAGGGACCACAGATACGCAGTATTTT. Looking up the rest from reference TRBV7-2 and TRBJ2-3 gives the full variable domain: GAGVSQSPSNKVTEKGKDVELRCDPISGHTALYWYRQSLGQGLEFLIYFQGNSAPDKSGLPSDRFSAERTGGSVSTLTIQRTQQEDSAVYLCASSLLAGGTTDTQYFGPGTRLTVL.

This sequence joins TRBV10-2 and TRBJ2-5, with D tentatively TRBD2 (5 bases). The J call may be in error: the DNA end matches TRBJ2-7 better. The CDR3 runs 14 residues. Germline V gene sequence: CDR1 WSHSY, CDR2 SAAADI. CDR3 residues: CASSTSGSSYEQYF. In DNA, the CDR3 is TGCGCCAGCAGCACCAGCGGCAGCTCCTACGAGCAGTACTTC.

Details on this clone: One end of the junction fails to match germline, which may point to a read error. The chain is built from TRBV7-7 and TRBJ2-1; 7 positions agree with TRBD2. Germline V CDR1 and CDR2: SSHAT, FNYEAQ (reference sequence). This CDR3 spans 14 amino acids. Written as DNA, the CDR3 is TGTGCTAGCAGCTTAGCCCTTAGCGGGTCTGAGCAGTTCTTC. Protein: CASSLALSGSEQFF.

The sample holds one count of this clone. V gene TRBV5-1 combines with J gene TRBJ2-7, with TRBD2 identical over 7 bases. Trimming took 4 bases from V and 6 from J; bases not matched to a gene: 7. CDR1 is SGHRS, CDR2 YFSETQ, per germline. CDR3 length equals 13 residues. CDR3 region: CASSPSPGGEQYF. CDR3 in DNA: TGCGCCAGCAGCCCCAGCCCGGGAGGCGAGCAGTACTTC.

The chain has TRBV2 and TRBJ1-5, with unresolved D. This CDR3 comprises 14 residues. The V gene's germline CDR1 is SNHLY and CDR2 FYNNEI. The ends were cut back, 2 bases at V and 4 bases at J, with 9 bases in the middle. CDR3 amino acids: CASSESAENQPQHF. The CDR3 DNA is TGTGCCAGCAGTGAAAGTGCCGAGAATCAGCCCCAGCATTTT.

The J gene is TRBJ1-4, the V gene TRBV28; D may be TRBD1 (5 bases). V gave up 2 bases and J gave up 5 bases, with 12 bases separating them. The germline CDR1 and CDR2 sequences are MDHEN and SYDVKM. The CDR3 contains 15 residues. This CDR3 reads CASSLRGGDNEKLFF. CDR3 coding DNA: TGTGCCAGCAGTTTACGCGGGGGGGACAATGAAAAACTGTTTTTT.

J is TRBJ2-3 and V is TRBV7-2, with 11 bases that match TRBD1. Germline-derived CDR1 and CDR2 are SGHTA and FQGNSA. Trimming took 5 bases from V and 4 from J; bases not matched to a gene: 8. This CDR3 is 16 amino acids long. The CDR3 sequence: CASSPGWDRGADTQYF. The CDR3 DNA reads TGTGCCAGCAGCCCCGGGTGGGACAGGGGGGCAGATACGCAGTATTTT.

The J gene is TRBJ1-2, the V gene TRBV6-6, with D perhaps TRBD1 (5 bases). CDR1 MNHNY and CDR2 SVGAGI come from the germline V gene (reference sequence). V was clipped by 6 bases and J by 4 bases, with 15 bases between them. This CDR3 is built from 14 residues. The DNA of the CDR3 is TGTGCCAGCAGGGGGAGGGGAGGTGCCTATGGCTACACCTTC. It yields the protein CASRGRGGAYGYTF.